This T cell receptor (beta chain) emerged from a study of control samples from healthy donors and cancer patients. Repertoires were generated with immunoSEQ multiplex PCR, while TCRdb's copy carries only in-frame clones and drops some. The sample includes about 130,000 clones, 85% to 95% of them seen just once. Input material: PBMCs. The receptor was isolated from a man aged 55 to 70 with colorectal cancer.

CDR3 nucleotides: TGTGCCAGCAGCCGCGGCGGCGGGAAAAACTACGAGCAGTACTTC. This codes for CASSRGGGKNYEQYF. The rearrangement joins TRBV6-5 to TRBJ2-7; D is perhaps TRBD2 (6 bases). CDR3 length: 15 residues. Germline V gene sequence: CDR1 MNHEY, CDR2 SVGAGI. V was pared by 6 bases and J by 3 bases, with 18 bases between.